The T cell receptor beta chain under discussion was sequenced for a study of T cell responses to AZD1222 COVID-19 vaccine. Overall study findings and caveats: CD4 TCRs associated with vaccination spanned spike, dominating at 160-218 and 743-854. Spike-specific TCR breadth and depth both grew after two AZD1222 doses. It was only a handful of AZD1222 recipients who were seropositive at baseline. Most donors were white British and more were female, and clonal diversity was possibly underestimated.

CDR3 length equals 16 residues. Germline assignment: CDR1 MDHEN and CDR2 SYDVKM. After removal of 6 bases from V and 4 bases from J, the junction contained 13 bases not matched to a gene. Sequencing used immunoSEQ multiplex PCR; TCRdb keeps in-frame clones, though not all of them. The sample has some 120,000 clones, 90% seen once; the top ten hold around 3.8%. This clone was seen a single time. Its target is unknown. Sequencing used peripheral blood, obtained 28 days after the second dose of the MenACWY control vaccine. The chain carries TRBV28 and TRBJ2-7; 9 bases fit TRBD2. The source is an adult who received the MenACWY meningococcal vaccine as a control. CDR3 sequence (DNA): TGTGCCAGCAGCTACCGCCGGGGTAGCGGGAGTTACGAGCAGTACTTC. Amino acid sequence: CASSYRRGSGSYEQYF.